This is a list of T cell receptor beta chains from one sample in a study of cytomegalovirus exposure and HLA in healthy donors. Assay used: immunoSEQ multiplex PCR; TCRdb lists only in-frame clones, some missing. The sample lists approximately 200,000 clones, about 90% seen once, with 1% to 1.2% in the top ten. Input material: PBMCs. Source of these receptors: a woman aged 18-30 years in good health and CMV-seronegative. Both conserved end residues are part of each CDR3. The D gene is left open where the match is weak. Clone size is stated in some rows and not others, as once, few, many or a class when expanded.

TRBJ1-1	TRBV10-3	-	-	CAIGGQRNTEAFF	TGTGCCATCGGTGGACAGAGGAACACTGAAGCTTTCTTT
TRBJ2-7	TRBV4-1	TRBD1	-	CASSFRNPSGQLYEQYF	TGCGCCAGCAGCTTCCGGAACCCATCGGGACAGCTCTACGAGCAGTACTTC
TRBJ1-2	TRBV6-5	TRBD1	few	CASSWGQGFDYGYTF	TGTGCCAGCAGTTGGGGACAGGGGTTCGACTATGGCTACACCTTC
TRBJ1-2	TRBV2	-	-	CASSERQGSYGYTF	TGTGCCAGCAGTGAACGTCAGGGGTCCTATGGCTACACCTTC
TRBJ1-4	TRBV6-1	-	-	CASKDRSTNEKLFF	TGTGCCAGCAAAGATAGATCAACTAATGAAAAACTGTTTTTT
TRBJ2-7	TRBV7-9	-	-	CASSSPEPTNEQYF	TGTGCCAGCAGCTCACCAGAACCAACGAACGAGCAGTACTTC
TRBJ2-2	TRBV28	TRBD1	-	CASSTHYKGAQNTGELFF	TGTGCCAGCAGTACCCATTACAAGGGGGCACAGAACACCGGGGAGCTGTTTTTT
TRBJ2-7	TRBV10-1	-	-	CASSDVGSGYEQYF	TGCGCCAGCAGTGATGTCGGGAGCGGCTACGAGCAGTACTTC
TRBJ2-7	TRBV27	TRBD2	once	CASRIAGDYEQYF	TGTGCCAGCAGAATAGCGGGGGACTACGAGCAGTACTTC
TRBJ1-1	TRBV9	TRBD1	-	CASSVTGASTEAFF	TGTGCCAGCAGCGTAACAGGGGCGAGCACTGAAGCTTTCTTT
TRBJ2-1	TRBV4-2	-	-	CASSRVALSEQFF	TGTGCCAGCAGCCGGGTAGCGCTAAGTGAGCAGTTCTTC
TRBJ1-6	TRBV6-1	-	few	CASSGRSFNSPLHF	TGTGCCAGCAGTGGGAGGAGTTTTAATTCACCCCTCCACTTT
TRBJ2-5	TRBV28	-	-	CASFPLGGQETQYF	TGTGCCAGTTTCCCCTTGGGGGGGCAGGAGACCCAGTACTTC
TRBJ2-2	TRBV19	TRBD2	-	CASSREGPNTGELFF	TGTGCCAGTAGTAGGGAGGGCCCGAACACCGGGGAGCTGTTTTTT
TRBJ2-7	TRBV5-6	TRBD2	-	CASSLPSGRIEQYF	TGTGCCAGCAGCTTACCTAGCGGGAGGATCGAGCAGTACTTC
TRBJ2-1	TRBV18	TRBD1	-	CASSTTGYEQFF	TGTGCCAGCTCAACGACAGGGTATGAGCAGTTCTTC
TRBJ2-4	TRBV6-1	-	-	CASSEINRLAKNIQYF	TGTGCCAGCAGTGAGATTAATCGGTTAGCCAAAAACATTCAGTACTTC
TRBJ2-7	TRBV30	-	-	CAWSVSLNSYEQYF	TGTGCCTGGAGTGTATCCCTAAACTCCTACGAGCAGTACTTC
TRBJ2-1	TRBV2	TRBD2	-	CASREGLAGVLNNEQFF	TGTGCCAGCAGGGAGGGACTAGCGGGAGTGTTGAACAATGAGCAGTTCTTC
TRBJ2-5	TRBV7-2	TRBD1	once	CASNRGQETQYF	TGTGCCAGCAACAGGGGCCAAGAGACCCAGTACTTC
TRBJ1-1	TRBV28	-	-	CASSFSAMNTEAFF	TGTGCCAGCAGTTTCTCAGCGATGAACACTGAAGCTTTCTTT
TRBJ1-2	TRBV14	TRBD1	once	CASRPGTGVQNYGYTF	TGTGCCAGCAGACCGGGGACAGGGGTTCAGAACTATGGCTACACCTTC
TRBJ2-1	TRBV4-1	-	-	CASSQVMLAPRGWEQFF	TGCGCCAGCAGCCAAGTGATGCTAGCCCCCCGGGGGTGGGAGCAGTTCTTC
TRBJ2-5	TRBV6-1	-	-	CASSEDPGRETQYF	TGTGCCAGCAGTGAAGATCCAGGGCGGGAGACCCAGTACTTC
TRBJ1-1	TRBV25-1	-	-	CASSDIRGLTEAFF	TGTGCCAGCAGTGACATTCGGGGATTGACTGAAGCTTTCTTT
TRBJ2-5	TRBV25-1	TRBD2	-	CASSEITSGQETQYF	TGTGCCAGCAGTGAAATCACTAGCGGCCAAGAGACCCAGTACTTC
TRBJ1-1	TRBV28	-	-	CASSLFRRNTEAFF	TGTGCCAGCAGCCTATTCCGGAGGAACACTGAAGCTTTCTTT
TRBJ2-5	TRBV9	TRBD2	-	CASSVGAGAGETQYF	TGTGCCAGCAGCGTAGGAGCGGGAGCAGGAGAGACCCAGTACTTC
TRBJ2-1	TRBV9	TRBD1	-	CASSQTGLPYNEQFF	TGTGCCAGCAGTCAGACAGGGCTACCTTACAATGAGCAGTTCTTC
TRBJ2-3	TRBV30	-	-	CAWSVGPGGTSTDTQYF	TGTGCCTGGAGTGTGGGACCGGGTGGGACTAGCACAGATACGCAGTATTTT
TRBJ1-1	TRBV29-1	TRBD1	-	CSVEGRGGSLDTEAFF	TGCAGCGTTGAAGGTCGAGGGGGCTCGCTGGACACTGAAGCTTTCTTT
TRBJ2-7	TRBV7-8	-	-	CASRTRGSSYEQYF	TGTGCCAGCAGGACCAGGGGAAGCTCCTACGAGCAGTACTTC
TRBJ1-1	TRBV29-1	-	-	CSVGGGPEAFF	TGCAGCGTTGGCGGGGGACCCGAAGCTTTCTTT
TRBJ1-5	TRBV5-6	-	-	CASSRRVYSNQPQHF	TGTGCCAGCAGCCGACGGGTATATAGCAATCAGCCCCAGCATTTT
TRBJ2-6	TRBV5-6	-	-	CASSLFREAGANVLTF	TGTGCCAGCAGCTTGTTCAGGGAAGCTGGGGCCAACGTCCTGACTTTC
TRBJ1-6	TRBV4-1	-	-	CASSQVSPGVGDSPLHF	TGCGCCAGCAGCCAAGTCTCCCCAGGGGTTGGCGATTCACCCCTCCACTTT
TRBJ2-1	TRBV4-1	TRBD2	once	CASSHLSGTYNEQFF	TGCGCCAGCAGCCACCTTAGCGGGACCTACAATGAGCAGTTCTTC
TRBJ2-2	TRBV5-1	-	-	CASSFWTGVTGELFF	TGCGCCAGCAGCTTTTGGACGGGGGTGACCGGGGAGCTGTTTTTT
TRBJ2-1	TRBV5-1	TRBD1	-	CASSLYPTGGSEQFF	TGCGCCAGCAGCCTCTACCCGACAGGGGGGAGTGAGCAGTTCTTC
TRBJ2-7	TRBV21-1	-	-	CASSNNQGQGYYEQYF	TGTGCCAGCAGCAATAATCAGGGACAGGGATACTACGAGCAGTACTTC
TRBJ2-1	TRBV28	-	-	CASTPDSINEQFF	TGTGCCAGCACCCCGGACTCCATCAATGAGCAGTTCTTC
TRBJ1-4	TRBV5-1	-	-	CASGAQGTNEKLFF	TGCGCCAGCGGGGCCCAGGGGACTAATGAAAAACTGTTTTTT
TRBJ2-3	TRBV10-1	-	-	CASSDFSGDTQYF	TGCGCCAGCAGTGATTTTTCGGGAGATACGCAGTATTTT
TRBJ2-7	TRBV29-1	-	-	CSGGESEQYF	TGCAGCGGTGGGGAGAGCGAGCAGTACTTC
TRBJ2-7	TRBV5-1	TRBD1	-	CASSWDRSYEQYF	TGCGCCAGCAGCTGGGACAGAAGCTACGAGCAGTACTTC
TRBJ2-7	TRBV4-1	TRBD2	-	CASSQVASGSYEQYF	TGCGCCAGCAGCCAAGTGGCTAGCGGCTCCTACGAGCAGTACTTC
TRBJ2-3	TRBV11-3	TRBD2	-	CASSPGTSGKADTQYF	TGTGCCAGCAGCCCAGGGACTAGCGGTAAAGCAGATACGCAGTATTTT
TRBJ2-3	TRBV2	-	-	CASRQGSTDTQYF	TGTGCCAGCCGGCAGGGCTCCACAGATACGCAGTATTTT
TRBJ2-5	TRBV15	-	-	CATSRDRGNQETQYF	TGTGCCACCAGCAGAGATCGAGGGAACCAAGAGACCCAGTACTTC
TRBJ1-5	TRBV10-3	-	-	CAISDARRALLQPQHF	TGTGCCATCAGTGATGCCCGCAGGGCCTTACTTCAGCCCCAGCATTTT
TRBJ2-7	TRBV12-5	TRBD2	-	CASGLLAGGHEQYF	TGTGCTAGTGGTTTACTAGCGGGAGGTCACGAGCAGTACTTC
TRBJ2-3	TRBV30	TRBD1	-	CAWSVGPGQGDTQYF	TGTGCCTGGAGTGTCGGGCCGGGACAGGGAGATACGCAGTATTTT
TRBJ1-3	TRBV11-2	TRBD1	-	CASTASRDSGNTIYF	TGTGCCAGCACAGCCAGCCGGGACAGCGGAAACACCATATATTTT
TRBJ2-5	TRBV5-1	TRBD1	-	CANGQGQETQYF	TGCGCCAACGGACAGGGGCAAGAGACCCAGTACTTC
TRBJ1-5	TRBV27	-	-	CASWRFNQPQHF	TGTGCCAGCTGGCGGTTCAATCAGCCCCAGCATTTT